This T cell receptor (beta chain) was identified in a study of blood T cell repertoires in COVID-19. About the study: Acute and convalescent COVID-19 specimens originated in the United States, Italy and Spain.

The CDR3 covers 19 residues. V lost 8 bases, J lost 2 bases, and 30 bases lay in between. Germline lookup yields CDR1 SNHLY and CDR2 FYNNEI. During active infection, Seattle patients enrolled and were then monitored through disease. Per the original data handling: Researchers report that nucleated cell counts were estimated from reference gene primer amplification. Method: immunoSEQ multiplex PCR; TCRdb's copy keeps in-frame clones and lacks some. V and J calls and clone size are as listed in that table; D and trimming were resolved from the DNA. There are a few hundred thousand clones in the sample; approximately 90% occur only once, and 6.3% lies in the top ten.

The sequencing sample was made of peripheral blood. This clonotype originated in a woman in her forties or fifties with COVID-19, enrolled during active disease. The genes are TRBV2 and TRBJ2-5; D possibly corresponds to TRBD1 (6 bases). The DNA of the CDR3 is TGTGCCAGCTCGACGGCGCTCAAGCCCACTAGGACAGAGCAAGAGACCCAGTACTTC. This codes for CASSTALKPTRTEQETQYF.